These T cell receptor beta chains were read from a single sample in a study of blood T cell repertoires in COVID-19. Clones were sequenced by immunoSEQ multiplex PCR, and TCRdb holds only the in-frame ones, with some missing. The sample holds more than 85,000 clones; nearly 90% are singletons and the top ten take 2% to 2.5%. The specimen was peripheral blood. The origin of the receptors is a man in his fifties or sixties with active COVID-19. The CDR3 runs from the conserved cysteine through the conserved F or W. D genes are given only for firm matches. Rows may omit the clone size; those that give it use once, few, many or a size class.

v_call	clone_size	d_call	j_call	cdr3_aa	cdr3_nt
TRBV5-1	-	TRBD1	TRBJ1-1	CASSSTGTGGFEAFF	TGCGCCAGCAGCTCTACCGGGACAGGGGGCTTTGAAGCTTTCTTT
TRBV12-3/TRBV12-4	-	-	TRBJ2-2	CASTRGNTGELFF	TGTGCCAGCACGCGGGGGAACACCGGGGAGCTGTTTTTT
TRBV4-2	-	-	TRBJ1-2	CASSQETRQPSYGYTF	TGTGCCAGCAGCCAAGAGACTCGACAGCCCAGCTATGGCTACACCTTC
TRBV2	-	-	TRBJ1-4	CASRVGTGRAFEKLFF	TGTGCCAGCAGGGTAGGAACAGGGAGGGCATTTGAAAAACTGTTTTTT
TRBV5-1	-	TRBD2	TRBJ2-3	CASSRGVLTDTQYF	TGCGCCAGCAGCCGGGGGGTGCTCACAGATACGCAGTATTTT
TRBV6-5	-	TRBD2	TRBJ2-7	CASTSGVTSHRGQYF	TGTGCCAGCACTAGCGGGGTAACCAGTCATCGCGGGCAGTACTTC
TRBV9	-	TRBD1	TRBJ1-1	CASSGRQGAAGTEAFF	TGTGCCAGCAGCGGCAGACAGGGGGCGGCGGGCACTGAAGCTTTCTTT
TRBV7-8	-	TRBD1	TRBJ1-5	CASSLGQSSNQPQHF	TGTGCCAGCAGCCTGGGACAGTCCAGCAATCAGCCCCAGCATTTT
TRBV6-5	-	-	TRBJ1-2	CASSPGGRSGYTF	TGTGCCAGCAGCCCGGGGGGAAGATCCGGCTACACCTTC
TRBV11-2	-	TRBD2	TRBJ2-7	CASSGWASGGHEQYF	TGTGCCAGCAGTGGATGGGCTAGCGGGGGACACGAGCAGTACTTC
TRBV2	-	TRBD2	TRBJ2-2	CASSAGTSGGALYGELFF	TGTGCCAGCAGTGCTGGGACTAGCGGGGGGGCGTTGTACGGGGAGCTGTTTTTT
TRBV12-3/TRBV12-4	-	-	TRBJ1-2	CASSGHHYGYTF	TGTGCCAGCAGTGGACACCACTATGGCTACACCTTC
TRBV4-2	-	-	TRBJ2-3	CASSQDSTTGSDTQYF	TGTGCCAGCAGCCAAGACTCCACCACAGGGTCAGATACGCAGTATTTT
TRBV6-5	-	TRBD1	TRBJ2-7	CASSYRGQGSSYEQYF	TGTGCCAGCAGTTACCGGGGACAGGGGAGCTCCTACGAGCAGTACTTC
TRBV12-5	-	TRBD1	TRBJ1-2	CASDRGKYGYTF	TGTGCTAGTGACAGGGGGAAGTATGGCTACACCTTC
TRBV5-4	few	TRBD1	TRBJ1-1	CASSQGQLKGTEAFF	TGTGCCAGCAGCCAGGGACAGCTAAAGGGTACTGAAGCTTTCTTT
TRBV19	-	-	TRBJ2-5	CASSIRHAHATQYF	TGTGCCAGTAGTATTAGACATGCTCATGCGACCCAGTACTTC
TRBV7-8	-	TRBD1	TRBJ2-7	CASTVRDRRDYEQYF	TGTGCCAGCACCGTGAGGGACAGGCGAGACTACGAGCAGTACTTC
TRBV5-5	-	TRBD1	TRBJ2-3	CASSLEVQGARDTQYF	TGTGCCAGCAGCTTGGAAGTTCAGGGGGCACGGGATACGCAGTATTTT
TRBV9	-	-	TRBJ1-3	CASSVASGAGNTIYF	TGTGCCAGCAGCGTAGCTTCAGGGGCTGGAAACACCATATATTTT
TRBV30	-	TRBD2	TRBJ2-7	CAWSATSGGNNRYEQYF	TGTGCCTGGAGTGCGACTAGCGGGGGAAACAACCGCTACGAGCAGTACTTC
TRBV6-5	-	TRBD1	TRBJ2-7	CASGTGTGSLEQYF	TGTGCCAGCGGAACCGGGACAGGGTCCTTGGAGCAGTACTTC
TRBV6-5	large	TRBD1	TRBJ2-7	CASSPQTGAVYEQYF	TGTGCCAGCAGTCCTCAGACAGGGGCAGTTTACGAGCAGTACTTC